The text below deals with one T cell receptor (beta chain). The antigen is not known. This entry is derived from a study of beta chain features in type 1 diabetes. Overall study results and limits: TCRB rearrangement may or may not be influenced by HLA type; here this remained unresolved. There was a moderate but significant shortening of TCRB CDR3s in all four CD4+ subsets of Type 1 diabetes patients. A potential PCR bias toward shorter templates would be equal in patient and control samples.

All of the isolated RNA was reverse transcribed, so expressed TCRB transcripts were sequenced. Using immunoSEQ multiplex PCR, the repertoire was profiled, and TCRdb retains in-frame clones only, with some absent. The table lists some 70,000 clones, around 49% of them singletons, with 0.65% to 0.85% in the top ten. The authors sorted CD4+ naive, central memory, regulatory and stem cell-like memory cells via CD45RO/CCR7/CD25/CD127/CD95/CD27. This CDR3 contains 14 residues. The junction had 12 bases not matched to a gene; V was cut back by 6 bases and J by 6 bases. Germline V gene lookup returns CDR1 SQVTM and CDR2 ANQGSEA.

The sequenced material came from central memory CD4+ T cells from blood. This chain connects TRBV29-1 to TRBJ1-2; 8 bases map to TRBD1. The source of this sequence is a man aged 25-45 years with type 1 diabetes. CDR3 protein: CSVDNGQGLHGYTF. The CDR3 DNA sequence: TGCAGCGTCGATAATGGACAGGGCCTCCATGGCTACACCTTC. Based on the CDR3 plus reference TRBV29-1 and TRBJ1-2, the full variable domain is SAVISQKPSRDICQRGTSLTIQCQVDSQVTMMFWYRQQPGQSLTLIATANQGSEATYESGFVIDKFPISRPNLTFSTLTVSNMSPEDSSIYLCSVDNGQGLHGYTFGSGTRLTVV.